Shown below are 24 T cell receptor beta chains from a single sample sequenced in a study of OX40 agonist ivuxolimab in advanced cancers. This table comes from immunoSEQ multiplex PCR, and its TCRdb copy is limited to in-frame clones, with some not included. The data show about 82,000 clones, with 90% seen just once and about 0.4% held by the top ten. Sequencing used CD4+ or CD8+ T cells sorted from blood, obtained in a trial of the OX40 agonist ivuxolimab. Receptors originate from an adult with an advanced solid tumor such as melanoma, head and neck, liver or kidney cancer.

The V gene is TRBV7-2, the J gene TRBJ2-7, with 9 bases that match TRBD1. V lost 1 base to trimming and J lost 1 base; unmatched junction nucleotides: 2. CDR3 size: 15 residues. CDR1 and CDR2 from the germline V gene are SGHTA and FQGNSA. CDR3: CASSLVGTGSYEQYF. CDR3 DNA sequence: TGTGCCAGCAGCTTAGTTGGGACAGGGTCCTACGAGCAGTACTTC. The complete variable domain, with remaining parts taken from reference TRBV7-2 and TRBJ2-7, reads GAGVSQSPSNKVTEKGKDVELRCDPISGHTALYWYRQSLGQGLEFLIYFQGNSAPDKSGLPSDRFSAERTGGSVSTLTIQRTQQEDSAVYLCASSLVGTGSYEQYFGPGTRLTVT.

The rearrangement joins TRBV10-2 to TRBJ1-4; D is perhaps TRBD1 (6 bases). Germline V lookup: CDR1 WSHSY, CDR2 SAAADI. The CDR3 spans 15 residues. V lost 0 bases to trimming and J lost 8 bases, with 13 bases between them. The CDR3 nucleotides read TGCGCCAGCAGTGAGTCGGGGGGGCGAGGGGAAAAACTGTTTTTT. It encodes CASSESGGRGEKLFF.

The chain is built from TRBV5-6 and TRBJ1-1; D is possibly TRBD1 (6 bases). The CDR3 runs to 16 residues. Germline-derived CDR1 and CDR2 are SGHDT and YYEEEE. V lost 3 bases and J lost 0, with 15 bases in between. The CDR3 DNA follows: TGTGCCAGCAGCTACCGGACAGTCGAATTGAACACTGAAGCTTTCTTT. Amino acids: CASSYRTVELNTEAFF.

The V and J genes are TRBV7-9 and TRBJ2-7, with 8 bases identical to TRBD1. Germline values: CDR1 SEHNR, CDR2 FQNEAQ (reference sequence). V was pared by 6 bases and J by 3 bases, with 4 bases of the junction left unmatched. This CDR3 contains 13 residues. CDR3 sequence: CASRAGGFYEQYF. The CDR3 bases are TGTGCCAGCAGGGCAGGGGGCTTCTACGAGCAGTACTTC.

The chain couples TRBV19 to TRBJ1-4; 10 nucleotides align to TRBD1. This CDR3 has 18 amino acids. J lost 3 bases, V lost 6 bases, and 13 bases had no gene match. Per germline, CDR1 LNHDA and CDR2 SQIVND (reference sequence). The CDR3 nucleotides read TGTGCCAGTAGAAAGGGACAGGGGAGTGCCGGGCCTAATGAAAAACTGTTTTTT. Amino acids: CASRKGQGSAGPNEKLFF.

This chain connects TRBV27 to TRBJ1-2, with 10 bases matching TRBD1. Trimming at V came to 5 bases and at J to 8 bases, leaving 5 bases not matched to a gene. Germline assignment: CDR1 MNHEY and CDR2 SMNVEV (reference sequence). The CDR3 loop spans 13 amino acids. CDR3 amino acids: CASSPGTGVGYTF. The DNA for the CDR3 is TGTGCCAGCAGTCCCGGGACAGGGGTGGGCTACACCTTC.

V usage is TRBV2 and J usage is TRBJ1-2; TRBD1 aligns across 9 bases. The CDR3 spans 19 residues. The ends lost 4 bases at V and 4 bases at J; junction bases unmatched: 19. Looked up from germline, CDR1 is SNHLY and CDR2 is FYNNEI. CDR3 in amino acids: CASSGDVGTGLPPLYGYTF. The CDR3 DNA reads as TGTGCCAGCAGTGGTGACGTGGGGACAGGGCTTCCCCCCCTCTATGGCTACACCTTC.

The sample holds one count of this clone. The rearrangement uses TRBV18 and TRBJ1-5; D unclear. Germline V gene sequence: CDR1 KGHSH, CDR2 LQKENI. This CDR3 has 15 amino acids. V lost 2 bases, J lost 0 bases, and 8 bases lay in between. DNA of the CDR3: TGTGCCAGCTCACCAGGAGGGAGTAGCAATCAGCCCCAGCATTTT. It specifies CASSPGGSSNQPQHF.

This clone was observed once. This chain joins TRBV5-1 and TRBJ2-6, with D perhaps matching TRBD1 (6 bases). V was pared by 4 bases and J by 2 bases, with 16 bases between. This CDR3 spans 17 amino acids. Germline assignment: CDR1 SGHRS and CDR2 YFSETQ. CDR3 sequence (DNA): TGCGCCAGCAGCCTTCGCCTCCAGGGGACTGGGGCCAACGTCCTGACTTTC. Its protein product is CASSLRLQGTGANVLTF.

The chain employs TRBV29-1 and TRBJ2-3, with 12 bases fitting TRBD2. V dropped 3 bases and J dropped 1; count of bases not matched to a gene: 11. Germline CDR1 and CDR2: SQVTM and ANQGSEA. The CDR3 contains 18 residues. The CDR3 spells CSVDGELAGGPGTDTQYF. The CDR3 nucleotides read TGCAGCGTTGACGGAGAGCTAGCGGGAGGGCCGGGCACAGATACGCAGTATTTT.

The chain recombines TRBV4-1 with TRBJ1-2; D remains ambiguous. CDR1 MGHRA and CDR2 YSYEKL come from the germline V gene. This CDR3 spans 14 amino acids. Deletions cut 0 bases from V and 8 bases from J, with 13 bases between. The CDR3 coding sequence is TGCGCCAGCAGCCAAGATCCGCGCTTAGGAGGCTACACCTTC. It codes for CASSQDPRLGGYTF.

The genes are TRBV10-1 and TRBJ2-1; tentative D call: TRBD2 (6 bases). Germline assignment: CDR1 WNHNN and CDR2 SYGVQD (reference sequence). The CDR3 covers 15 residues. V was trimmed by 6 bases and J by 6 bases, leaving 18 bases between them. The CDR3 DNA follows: TGCGCCAGCAGCTGGGGCGGGACCGGACCCAATGAGCAGTTCTTC. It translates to CASSWGGTGPNEQFF.

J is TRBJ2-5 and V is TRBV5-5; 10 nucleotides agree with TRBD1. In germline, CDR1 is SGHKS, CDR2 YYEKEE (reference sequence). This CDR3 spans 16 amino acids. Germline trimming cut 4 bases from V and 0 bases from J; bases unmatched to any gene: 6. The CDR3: CASSTGQGGYQETQYF. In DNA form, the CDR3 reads TGTGCCAGCAGCACCGGACAGGGGGGGTACCAAGAGACCCAGTACTTC.

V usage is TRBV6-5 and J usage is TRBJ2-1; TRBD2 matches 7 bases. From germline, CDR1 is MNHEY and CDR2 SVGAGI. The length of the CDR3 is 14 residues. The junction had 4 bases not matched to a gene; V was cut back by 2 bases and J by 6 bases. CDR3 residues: CASSYMGLSNEQFF. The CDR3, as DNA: TGTGCCAGCAGTTACATGGGACTATCCAATGAGCAGTTCTTC.

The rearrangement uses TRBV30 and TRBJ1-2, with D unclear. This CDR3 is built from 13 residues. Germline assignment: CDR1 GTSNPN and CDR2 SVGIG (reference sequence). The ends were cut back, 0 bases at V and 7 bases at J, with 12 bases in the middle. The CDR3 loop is CAWSVQGGLGYTF. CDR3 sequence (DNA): TGTGCCTGGAGTGTACAAGGAGGGCTTGGCTACACCTTC.

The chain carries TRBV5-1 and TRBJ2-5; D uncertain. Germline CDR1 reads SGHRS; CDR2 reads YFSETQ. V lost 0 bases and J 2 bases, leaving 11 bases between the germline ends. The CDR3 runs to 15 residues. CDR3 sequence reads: CASSLDGQQQETQYF. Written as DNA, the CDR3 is TGCGCCAGCAGCTTGGATGGGCAGCAACAAGAGACCCAGTACTTC.

The CDR3 loop is CASSLGSGGYGYTF. The CDR3 region has the DNA TGTGCCAGCAGCTTAGGGTCGGGGGGCTATGGCTACACCTTC. The chain is built from TRBV11-2 and TRBJ1-2; perhaps TRBD1 as D (5 bases). CDR1 and CDR2 from the germline V gene are SGHAT and FQNNGV. V lost 1 base and J 4 bases, leaving 10 bases between the germline ends. The length of the CDR3 is 14 residues.

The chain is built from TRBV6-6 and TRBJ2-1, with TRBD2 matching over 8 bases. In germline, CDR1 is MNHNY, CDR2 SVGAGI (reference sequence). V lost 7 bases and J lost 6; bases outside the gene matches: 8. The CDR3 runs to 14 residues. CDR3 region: CASNSGTRFNEQFF. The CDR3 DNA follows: TGTGCCAGCAATTCCGGGACTAGGTTCAATGAGCAGTTCTTC.

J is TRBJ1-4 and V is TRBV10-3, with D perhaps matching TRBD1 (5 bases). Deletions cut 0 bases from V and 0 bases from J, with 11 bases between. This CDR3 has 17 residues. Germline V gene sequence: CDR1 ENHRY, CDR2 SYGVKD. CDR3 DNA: TGTGCCATCAGTGAGTCATTGACAGTCGCAACTAATGAAAAACTGTTTTTT. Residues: CAISESLTVATNEKLFF.

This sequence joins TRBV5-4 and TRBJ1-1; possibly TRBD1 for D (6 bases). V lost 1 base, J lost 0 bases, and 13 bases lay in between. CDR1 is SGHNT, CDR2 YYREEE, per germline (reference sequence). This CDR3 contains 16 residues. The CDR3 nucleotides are TGTGCCAGCAGCTTGACAGGGAGAGGGATGAACACTGAAGCTTTCTTT. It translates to CASSLTGRGMNTEAFF. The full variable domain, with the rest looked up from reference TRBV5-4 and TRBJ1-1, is ETGVTQSPTHLIKTRGQQVTLRCSSQSGHNTVSWYQQALGQGPQFIFQYYREEENGRGNFPPRFSGLQFPNYSSELNVNALELDDSALYLCASSLTGRGMNTEAFFGQGTRLTVV.

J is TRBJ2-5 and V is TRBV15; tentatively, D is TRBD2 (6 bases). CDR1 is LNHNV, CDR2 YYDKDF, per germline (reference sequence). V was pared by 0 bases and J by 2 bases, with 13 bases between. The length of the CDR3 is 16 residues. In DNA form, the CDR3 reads TGTGCCACCAGCAGAGAAGGAGGGCGCCGGCAAGAGACCCAGTACTTC. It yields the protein CATSREGGRRQETQYF. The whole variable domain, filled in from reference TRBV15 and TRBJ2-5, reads DAMVIQNPRYQVTQFGKPVTLSCSQTLNHNVMYWYQQKSSQAPKLLFHYYDKDFNNEADTPDNFQSRRPNTSFCFLDIRSPGLGDTAMYLCATSREGGRRQETQYFGPGTRLLVL.

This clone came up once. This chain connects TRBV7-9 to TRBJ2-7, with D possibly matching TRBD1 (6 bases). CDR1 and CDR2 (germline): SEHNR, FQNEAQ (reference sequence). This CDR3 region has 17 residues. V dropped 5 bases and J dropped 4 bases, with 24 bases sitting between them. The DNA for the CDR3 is TGTGCCAGCAGCCAGGTGGTCAACAGGGAGATTTATTACGAGCAGTACTTC. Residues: CASSQVVNREIYYEQYF.

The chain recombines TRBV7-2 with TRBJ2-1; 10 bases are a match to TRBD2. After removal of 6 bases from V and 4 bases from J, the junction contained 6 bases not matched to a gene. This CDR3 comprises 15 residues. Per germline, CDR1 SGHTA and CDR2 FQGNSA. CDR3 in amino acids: CASRQTSGEYNEQFF. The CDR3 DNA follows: TGTGCCAGCAGGCAAACTAGCGGGGAATACAATGAGCAGTTCTTC.

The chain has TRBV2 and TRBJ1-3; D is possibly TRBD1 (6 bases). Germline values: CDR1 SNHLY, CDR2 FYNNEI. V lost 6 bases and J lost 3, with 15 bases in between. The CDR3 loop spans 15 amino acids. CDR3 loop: CASSEQGLGGNTIYF. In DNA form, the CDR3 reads TGTGCCAGCAGCGAACAGGGTTTGGGTGGAAACACCATATATTTT.